One and the same sample provided the 20 T cell receptor beta chains below, sequenced in a study of somatic mutations in cytotoxic T cells in rheumatoid arthritis. TCRdb's table, derived via immunoSEQ multiplex PCR, lists solely in-frame clones and lacks some. The profile covers 13,000 or so clones, with less than 80% appearing a single time and over 25% taken by the ten largest. The sample was CD8+ T cells sorted from blood. All receptors derive from an adult with rheumatoid arthritis.

The rearrangement joins TRBV19 to TRBJ2-7; TRBD1 agrees at 12 bases. Per germline, CDR1 LNHDA and CDR2 SQIVND (reference sequence). This CDR3 region has 15 residues. Trimming at V came to 7 bases and at J to 6 bases, leaving 10 bases not matched to a gene. CDR3 sequence reads: CASTTGTGGVSEQYF. The DNA of the CDR3 is TGTGCCAGTACCACCGGGACAGGGGGCGTTTCCGAGCAGTACTTC.

V and J are TRBV9 and TRBJ1-1; perhaps TRBD1 as D (5 bases). The germline CDR1 and CDR2 sequences are SGDLS and YYNGEE. This CDR3 spans 13 amino acids. Trimming took off 2 bases at V and 7 bases at J, with 12 bases between the two ends. This CDR3 is CASSVGIQGEAFF. CDR3 DNA: TGTGCCAGCAGCGTCGGTATTCAGGGTGAAGCTTTCTTT. Supplemented by reference TRBV9 and TRBJ1-1, the full variable domain reads DSGVTQTPKHLITATGQRVTLRCSPRSGDLSVYWYQQSLDQGLQFLIQYYNGEERAKGNILERFSAQQFPDLHSELNLSSLELGDSALYFCASSVGIQGEAFFGQGTRLTVV.

This chain joins TRBV18 and TRBJ2-1, with D perhaps TRBD1 (6 bases). The V end lost 6 bases, the J end lost 7 bases, and 10 bases lay between the germline ends. Germline CDR1 is KGHSH and CDR2 is LQKENI. The CDR3 totals 12 residues. CDR3 sequence: CASSPGVNEQFF. CDR3 nucleotides: TGTGCCAGCTCTCCAGGGGTAAATGAGCAGTTCTTC.

The table lists this clone with a few counts. J is TRBJ1-1 and V is TRBV6-1; the D gene is possibly TRBD1 (6 bases). The V and J ends lost 6 bases and 7 bases respectively, with 12 bases between them. The CDR3 runs 12 residues. Germline CDR1 is MNHNS and CDR2 is SASEGT. The CDR3 protein is CASSPDRLEAFF. For the CDR3, the DNA is TGTGCCAGCAGCCCGGACAGACTTGAAGCTTTCTTT.

The chain couples TRBV5-6 to TRBJ2-7, with D unclear. V shed 0 bases and J shed 0 bases, with 7 bases lying between them. CDR1 SGHDT and CDR2 YYEEEE come from the germline V gene. The CDR3 spans 14 residues. The CDR3 DNA reads as TGTGCCAGCAGCTTGGCCCAGAGCTCCTACGAGCAGTACTTC. Its protein is CASSLAQSSYEQYF. The complete variable domain, with remaining parts taken from reference TRBV5-6 and TRBJ2-7, reads DAGVTQSPTHLIKTRGQQVTLRCSPKSGHDTVSWYQQALGQGPQFIFQYYEEEERQRGNFPDRFSGHQFPNYSSELNVNALLLGDSALYLCASSLAQSSYEQYFGPGTRLTVT.

The gene calls are TRBV5-4 and TRBJ2-1; D is undetermined. The CDR3 length is 14 residues. Trimming removed 1 base from V and 6 bases from J, with 11 bases in between. Germline CDR1 and CDR2: SGHNT and YYREEE (reference sequence). The CDR3 sequence is CASSLSGLSNEQFF. CDR3 DNA: TGTGCCAGCAGCTTGTCCGGGTTGAGCAATGAGCAGTTCTTC.

The rearrangement links TRBV28 to TRBJ1-4, with D tentatively TRBD1 (5 bases). Germline CDR1 MDHEN, CDR2 SYDVKM. V gave up 3 bases and J gave up 0 bases, with 11 bases separating them. The CDR3 totals 16 residues. The CDR3 sequence: CASSLFLGATNEKLFF. CDR3 DNA: TGTGCCAGCAGTTTGTTCCTGGGGGCAACTAATGAAAAACTGTTTTTT.

The V and J genes are TRBV29-1 and TRBJ2-1; TRBD1 agrees at 7 bases. The V and J ends lost 0 bases and 5 bases, in that order; junction bases with no gene match: 16. Per the germline V gene, CDR1 is SQVTM and CDR2 is ANQGSEA. This CDR3 region has 18 residues. CDR3 region: CSVEEEEAWTGVDNEQFF. Written as DNA, the CDR3 is TGCAGCGTTGAAGAAGAGGAGGCATGGACAGGCGTTGACAATGAGCAGTTCTTC.

The CDR3 nucleotides read TGTGCCAGCAGCTTGGTACTAGCGGGGAATGAGCAGTTCTTC. Encoded protein: CASSLVLAGNEQFF. This chain joins TRBV5-5 and TRBJ2-1, with 10 bases that match TRBD2. V lost 0 bases and J lost 7; bases outside the gene matches: 1. Germline CDR1 reads SGHKS; CDR2 reads YYEKEE (reference sequence). CDR3 length equals 14 residues.

The chain has TRBV9 and TRBJ2-7, with D possibly matching TRBD1 (6 bases). Trimming removed 0 bases from V and 5 bases from J, with 9 bases in between. CDR3 length equals 13 residues. Germline lookup yields CDR1 SGDLS and CDR2 YYNGEE. The CDR3 spells CASSVGGGDEQYF. CDR3 nucleotide sequence: TGTGCCAGCAGCGTAGGAGGGGGTGACGAGCAGTACTTC.

This clone was found a few times. The V and J genes are TRBV7-9 and TRBJ1-1; maybe TRBD1 (6 bases). The CDR3 covers 18 residues. V was cut by 4 bases and J by 0 bases, with 21 bases left in between. The germline V gene has CDR1 SEHNR and CDR2 FQNEAQ (reference sequence). CDR3 DNA: TGTGCCAGCAGCTACAACAGGGTTTGGGCCCTCATGAACACTGAAGCTTTCTTT. This gives the protein CASSYNRVWALMNTEAFF.

The chain employs TRBV30 and TRBJ2-5; TRBD2 agrees at 12 bases. This CDR3 contains 14 residues. In germline, CDR1 is GTSNPN, CDR2 SVGIG (reference sequence). Germline trimming cut 5 bases from V and 5 bases from J; bases unmatched to any gene: 6. The CDR3 spells CAWPSGGAGETQYF. The CDR3 nucleotides read TGTGCCTGGCCTAGCGGGGGGGCAGGGGAGACCCAGTACTTC. Complete variable domain (other parts from reference TRBV30 and TRBJ2-5): SQTIHQWPATLVQPVGSPLSLECTVEGTSNPNLYWYRQAAGRGLQLLFYSVGIGQISSEVPQNLSASRPQDRQFILSSKKLLLSDSGFYLCAWPSGGAGETQYFGPGTRLLVL.

This clone was recorded only once. The chain joins TRBV7-9 to TRBJ1-2; D perhaps matches TRBD1 (5 bases). CDR1 is SEHNR, CDR2 FQNEAQ, per germline (reference sequence). Trimming took off 5 bases at V and 2 bases at J, with 24 bases between the two ends. This CDR3 is built from 18 residues. CDR3 loop: CASSLVGVGPRGNYGYTF. The CDR3 DNA is TGTGCCAGCAGCCTAGTTGGTGTTGGGCCCCGGGGGAACTATGGCTACACCTTC.

This clone turned up a few times. Other DNA sequences in this sample translate to the same CDR3. In DNA form, the CDR3 reads TGTGCCAGTAGTGCCGGGACAGTCAATGAGCAGTTCTTC. Its translation is CASSAGTVNEQFF. The V and J genes are TRBV19 and TRBJ2-1; 7 bases map to TRBD1. This CDR3 comprises 13 residues. The ends lost 5 bases at V and 6 bases at J; junction bases unmatched: 4. CDR1 and CDR2 from the germline V gene are LNHDA and SQIVND (reference sequence).

The chain has TRBV19 and TRBJ2-1; TRBD2 matches at 14 bases. The CDR3 is 16 residues long. V lost 8 bases, J lost 1 base, and 4 bases stayed unmatched. In germline, CDR1 is LNHDA, CDR2 SQIVND (reference sequence). This CDR3 is CASATSGGGSYNEQFF. The CDR3 DNA sequence: TGTGCCAGTGCGACTAGCGGGGGGGGGTCCTACAATGAGCAGTTCTTC. The full variable domain, with the rest looked up from reference TRBV19 and TRBJ2-1, is DGGITQSPKYLFRKEGQNVTLSCEQNLNHDAMYWYRQDPGQGLRLIYYSQIVNDFQKGDIAEGYSVSREKKESFPLTVTSAQKNPTAFYLCASATSGGGSYNEQFFGPGTRLTVL.

The chain is built from TRBV6-1 and TRBJ1-3; TRBD1 agrees at 7 bases. Trimming at V came to 1 base and at J to 0 bases, leaving 6 bases not matched to a gene. The CDR3 is 17 residues long. CDR1 is MNHNS and CDR2 is SASEGT in the germline V gene. This CDR3 is CASSEVQGGPSGNTIYF. In DNA, the CDR3 is TGTGCCAGCAGTGAAGTCCAGGGGGGGCCCTCTGGAAACACCATATATTTT.

CDR3 residues: CASSPMDGPYEQYF. CDR3 nucleotide sequence: TGTGCCAGCAGCCCTATGGACGGTCCCTACGAGCAGTACTTC. This chain links TRBV7-6 with TRBJ2-7; no clear D gene. The ends were cut back, 5 bases at V and 2 bases at J, with 13 bases in the middle. There are 14 residues in the CDR3. In germline, CDR1 is SGHVS, CDR2 FNYEAQ.

The V gene is TRBV28, the J gene TRBJ1-2, with D maybe TRBD1 (6 bases). The CDR3 consists of 17 residues. V lost 3 bases and J 6 bases, leaving 23 bases between the germline ends. Germline CDR1 and CDR2: MDHEN and SYDVKM. The CDR3 region is CASSFTRYRARQDGYTF. The CDR3 DNA reads TGTGCCAGCAGTTTCACACGCTACAGGGCTAGGCAAGATGGCTACACCTTC.

J is TRBJ1-4 and V is TRBV6-1; D might be TRBD1 (6 bases). Germline V gene sequence: CDR1 MNHNS, CDR2 SASEGT. This CDR3 spans 15 amino acids. V was shortened by 5 bases and J by 6 bases, with 16 bases between the two germline ends. CDR3 region: CASSLGGRSDEKLFF. In DNA, the CDR3 is TGTGCCAGCAGTTTGGGGGGGCGCTCAGATGAAAAACTGTTTTTT.

The chain has TRBV14 and TRBJ2-3, with 11 bases identical to TRBD2. Germline V CDR1 and CDR2: SGHDN, FVKESK. V dropped 5 bases and J dropped 2; count of bases not matched to a gene: 18. CDR3 length: 20 amino acids. The DNA for the CDR3 is TGTGCCAGCAGCGAAACAACTAGCGGGGGCCCTAACCGCCCCACAGATACGCAGTATTTT. Translated: CASSETTSGGPNRPTDTQYF.